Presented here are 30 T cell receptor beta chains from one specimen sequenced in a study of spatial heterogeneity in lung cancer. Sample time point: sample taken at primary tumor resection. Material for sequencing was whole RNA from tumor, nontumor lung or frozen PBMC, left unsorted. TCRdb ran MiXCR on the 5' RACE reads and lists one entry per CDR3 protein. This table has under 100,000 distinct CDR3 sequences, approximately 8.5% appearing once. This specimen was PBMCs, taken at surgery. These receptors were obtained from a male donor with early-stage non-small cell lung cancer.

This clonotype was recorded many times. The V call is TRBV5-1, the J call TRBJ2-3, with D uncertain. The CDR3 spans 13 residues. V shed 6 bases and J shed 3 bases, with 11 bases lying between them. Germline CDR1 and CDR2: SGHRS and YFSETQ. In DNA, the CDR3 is TGCGCCAGCAATCACATTCTGACAGATACGCAGTATTTT. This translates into CASNHILTDTQYF.

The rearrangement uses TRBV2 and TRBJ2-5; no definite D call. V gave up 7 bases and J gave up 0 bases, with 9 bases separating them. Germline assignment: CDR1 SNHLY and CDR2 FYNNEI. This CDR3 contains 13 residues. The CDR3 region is CASMRTNQETQYF. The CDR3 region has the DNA TGTGCCAGCATGAGGACGAACCAAGAGACCCAGTACTTC.

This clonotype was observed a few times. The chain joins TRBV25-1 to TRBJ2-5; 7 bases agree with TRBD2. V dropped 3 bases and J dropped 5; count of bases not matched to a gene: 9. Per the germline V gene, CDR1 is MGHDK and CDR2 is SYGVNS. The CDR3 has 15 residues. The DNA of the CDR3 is TGTGCCAGCAGTGAGGGAGGGGCCTTGCGGGAGACCCAGTACTTC. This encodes CASSEGGALRETQYF.

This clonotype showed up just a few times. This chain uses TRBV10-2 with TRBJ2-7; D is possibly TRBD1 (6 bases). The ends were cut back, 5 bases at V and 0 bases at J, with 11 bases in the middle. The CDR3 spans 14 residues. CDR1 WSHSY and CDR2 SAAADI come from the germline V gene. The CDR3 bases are TGCGCCAGCAGTAGGACAGCGAGCTCCTACGAGCAGTACTTC. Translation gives CASSRTASSYEQYF.

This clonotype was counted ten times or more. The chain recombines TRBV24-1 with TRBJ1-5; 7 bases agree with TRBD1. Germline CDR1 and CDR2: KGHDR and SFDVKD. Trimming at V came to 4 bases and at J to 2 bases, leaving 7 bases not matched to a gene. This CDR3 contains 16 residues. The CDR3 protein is CATSDHRQGGNQPQHF. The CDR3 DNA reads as TGTGCCACCAGTGACCACAGACAGGGAGGCAATCAGCCCCAGCATTTT.

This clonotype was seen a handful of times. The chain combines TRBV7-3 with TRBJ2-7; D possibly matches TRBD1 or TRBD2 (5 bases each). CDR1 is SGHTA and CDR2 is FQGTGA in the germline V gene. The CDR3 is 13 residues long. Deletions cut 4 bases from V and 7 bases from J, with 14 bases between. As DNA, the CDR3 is TGTGCCAGCAGCTCGCTTACGGGGCAAGAGCAGTACTTC. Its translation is CASSSLTGQEQYF.

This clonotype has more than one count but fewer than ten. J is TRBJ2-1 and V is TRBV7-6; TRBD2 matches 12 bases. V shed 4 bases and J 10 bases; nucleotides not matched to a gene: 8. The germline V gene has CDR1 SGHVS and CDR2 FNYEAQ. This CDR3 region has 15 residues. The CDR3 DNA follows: TGTGCCAGCAGCTCTCGGACTAGCGGGAAAGGGGAGCAGTTCTTC. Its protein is CASSSRTSGKGEQFF.

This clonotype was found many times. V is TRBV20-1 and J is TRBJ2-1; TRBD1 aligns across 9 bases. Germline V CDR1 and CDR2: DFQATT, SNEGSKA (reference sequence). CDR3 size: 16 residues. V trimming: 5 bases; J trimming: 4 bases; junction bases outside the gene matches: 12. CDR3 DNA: TGCAGTGCTGGGAAAACAGGGGGCTATAATTACAATGAGCAGTTCTTC. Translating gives CSAGKTGGYNYNEQFF.

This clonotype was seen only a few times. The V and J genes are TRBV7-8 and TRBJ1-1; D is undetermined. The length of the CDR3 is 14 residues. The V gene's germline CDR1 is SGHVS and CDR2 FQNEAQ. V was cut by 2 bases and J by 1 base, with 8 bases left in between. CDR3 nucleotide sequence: TGTGCCAGCAGCTTAATCAAGGGGAACACTGAAGCTTTCTTT. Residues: CASSLIKGNTEAFF.

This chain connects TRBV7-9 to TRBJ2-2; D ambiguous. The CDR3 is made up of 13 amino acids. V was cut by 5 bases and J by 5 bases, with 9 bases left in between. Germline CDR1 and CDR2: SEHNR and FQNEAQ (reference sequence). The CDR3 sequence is CASSRTPTGELFF. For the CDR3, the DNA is TGTGCCAGCAGCCGGACCCCAACCGGGGAGCTGTTTTTT. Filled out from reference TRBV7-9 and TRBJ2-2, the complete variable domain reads DTGVSQNPRHKITKRGQNVTFRCDPISEHNRLYWYRQTLGQGPEFLTYFQNEAQLEKSRLLSDRFSAERPKGSFSTLEIQRTEQGDSAMYLCASSRTPTGELFFGEGSRLTVL.

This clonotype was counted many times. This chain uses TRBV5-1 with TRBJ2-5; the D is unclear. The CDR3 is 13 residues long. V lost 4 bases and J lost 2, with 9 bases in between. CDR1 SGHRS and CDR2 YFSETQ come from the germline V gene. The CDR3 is CASSLTPQETQYF. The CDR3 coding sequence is TGCGCCAGCAGCCTTACACCTCAAGAGACCCAGTACTTC.

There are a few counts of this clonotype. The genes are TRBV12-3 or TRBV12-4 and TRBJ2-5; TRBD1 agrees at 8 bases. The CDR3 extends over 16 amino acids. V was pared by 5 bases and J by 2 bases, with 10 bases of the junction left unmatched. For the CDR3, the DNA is TGTGCCAGCAGTCCCCGACAGGGGAGAGAGCAAGAGACCCAGTACTTC. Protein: CASSPRQGREQETQYF.

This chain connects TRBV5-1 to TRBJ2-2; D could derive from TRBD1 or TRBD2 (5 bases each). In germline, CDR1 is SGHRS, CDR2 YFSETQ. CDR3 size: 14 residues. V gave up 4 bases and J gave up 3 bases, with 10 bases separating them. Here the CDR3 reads CASSVGADTGELFF. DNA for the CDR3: TGCGCCAGCAGCGTCGGGGCAGACACCGGGGAGCTGTTTTTT.

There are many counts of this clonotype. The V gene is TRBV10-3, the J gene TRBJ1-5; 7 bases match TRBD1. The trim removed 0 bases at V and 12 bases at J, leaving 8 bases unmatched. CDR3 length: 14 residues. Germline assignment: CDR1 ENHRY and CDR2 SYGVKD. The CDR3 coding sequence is TGTGCCATCAGTGAGTCGCCCCTTCACAGGGGCCAGCATTTT. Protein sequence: CAISESPLHRGQHF.

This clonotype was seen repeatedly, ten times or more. Here the CDR3 reads CASSLSRINEKLFF. CDR3 bases: TGTGCCAGCAGCTTGAGTAGGATTAATGAAAAACTGTTTTTT. V is TRBV5-8 and J is TRBJ1-4, with unresolved D. V lost 1 base and J lost 4, with 8 bases in between. The CDR3 runs 14 residues. From germline, CDR1 is SGHTS and CDR2 YDEGEE.

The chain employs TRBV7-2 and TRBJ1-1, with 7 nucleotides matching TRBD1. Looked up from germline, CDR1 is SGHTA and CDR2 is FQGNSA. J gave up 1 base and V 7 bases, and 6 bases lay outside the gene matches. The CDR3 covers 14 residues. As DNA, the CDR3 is TGTGCCAGCACCATGGGACAGAAGAACACTGAAGCTTTCTTT. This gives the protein CASTMGQKNTEAFF.

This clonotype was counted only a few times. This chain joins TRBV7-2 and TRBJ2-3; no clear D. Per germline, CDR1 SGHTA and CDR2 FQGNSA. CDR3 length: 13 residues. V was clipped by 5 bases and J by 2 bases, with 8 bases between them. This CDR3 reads CASSTPLTDTQYF. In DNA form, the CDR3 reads TGTGCCAGCAGCACCCCCCTCACAGATACGCAGTATTTT.

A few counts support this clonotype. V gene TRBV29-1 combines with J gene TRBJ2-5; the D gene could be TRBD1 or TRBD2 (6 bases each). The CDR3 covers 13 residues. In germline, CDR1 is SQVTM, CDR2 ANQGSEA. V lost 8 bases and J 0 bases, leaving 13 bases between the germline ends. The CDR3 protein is CSQKGGDQETQYF. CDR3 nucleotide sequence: TGCAGCCAGAAGGGGGGCGACCAAGAGACCCAGTACTTC.

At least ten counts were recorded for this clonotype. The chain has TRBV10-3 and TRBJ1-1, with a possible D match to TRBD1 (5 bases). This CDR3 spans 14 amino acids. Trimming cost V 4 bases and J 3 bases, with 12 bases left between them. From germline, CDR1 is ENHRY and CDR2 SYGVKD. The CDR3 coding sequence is TGTGCCATCAGTGCTTCTCAGGGAGACACTGAAGCTTTCTTT. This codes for CAISASQGDTEAFF.

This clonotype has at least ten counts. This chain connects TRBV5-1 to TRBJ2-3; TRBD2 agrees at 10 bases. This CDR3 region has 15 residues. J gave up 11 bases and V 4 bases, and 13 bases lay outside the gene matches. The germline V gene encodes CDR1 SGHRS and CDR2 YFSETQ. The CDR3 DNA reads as TGCGCCAGCAGCGGAAACCCCCTAGCGGGGGAAAGGCAGTATTTT. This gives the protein CASSGNPLAGERQYF.

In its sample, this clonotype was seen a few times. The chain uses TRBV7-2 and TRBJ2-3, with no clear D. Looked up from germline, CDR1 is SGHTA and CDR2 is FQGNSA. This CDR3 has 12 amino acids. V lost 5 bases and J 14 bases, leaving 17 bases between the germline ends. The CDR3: CASSPLTDPPYF. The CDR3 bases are TGTGCCAGCAGCCCTCTGACGGATCCTCCGTATTTT.

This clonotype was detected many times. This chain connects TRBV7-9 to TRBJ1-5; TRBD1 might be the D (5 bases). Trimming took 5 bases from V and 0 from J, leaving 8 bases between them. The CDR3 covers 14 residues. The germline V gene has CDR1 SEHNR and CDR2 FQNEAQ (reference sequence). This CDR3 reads CASSPRDSNQPQHF. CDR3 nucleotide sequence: TGTGCCAGCAGCCCCAGGGATAGCAATCAGCCCCAGCATTTT.

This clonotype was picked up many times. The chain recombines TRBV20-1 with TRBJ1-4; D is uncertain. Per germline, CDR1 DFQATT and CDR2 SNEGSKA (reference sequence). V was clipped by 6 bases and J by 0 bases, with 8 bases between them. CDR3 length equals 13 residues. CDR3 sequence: CSAKRSTNEKLFF. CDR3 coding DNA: TGCAGTGCCAAGAGGTCAACTAATGAAAAACTGTTTTTT.

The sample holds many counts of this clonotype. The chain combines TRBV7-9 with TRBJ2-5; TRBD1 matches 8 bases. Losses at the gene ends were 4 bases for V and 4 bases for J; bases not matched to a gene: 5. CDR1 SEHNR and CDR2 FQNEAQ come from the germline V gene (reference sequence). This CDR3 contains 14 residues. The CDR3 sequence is CASSSSTGVETQYF. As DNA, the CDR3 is TGTGCCAGCAGCTCCTCGACAGGGGTAGAGACCCAGTACTTC.

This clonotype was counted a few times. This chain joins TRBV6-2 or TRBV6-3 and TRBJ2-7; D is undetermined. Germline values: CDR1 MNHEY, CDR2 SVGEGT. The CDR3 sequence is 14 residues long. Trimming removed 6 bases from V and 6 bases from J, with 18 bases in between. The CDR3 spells CASSSPGVSPEQYF. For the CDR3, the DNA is TGTGCCAGCAGCTCACCCGGAGTATCGCCCGAGCAGTACTTC.

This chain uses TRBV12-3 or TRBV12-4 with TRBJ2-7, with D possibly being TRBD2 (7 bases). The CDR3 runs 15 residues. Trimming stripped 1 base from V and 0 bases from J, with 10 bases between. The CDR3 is CASSLVRGPSYEQYF. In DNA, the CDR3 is TGTGCCAGCAGTTTAGTGCGGGGGCCCTCCTACGAGCAGTACTTC.

CDR3 coding DNA: TGTGCCAGCAGTGATCCGATCGGACAGGCAACCGGGGAGCTGTTTTTT. Its translation is CASSDPIGQATGELFF. V is TRBV2 and J is TRBJ2-2; 7 bases agree with TRBD1. This CDR3 is 16 amino acids long. Germline V lookup: CDR1 SNHLY, CDR2 FYNNEI. V shed 3 bases and J 5 bases; nucleotides not matched to a gene: 9.

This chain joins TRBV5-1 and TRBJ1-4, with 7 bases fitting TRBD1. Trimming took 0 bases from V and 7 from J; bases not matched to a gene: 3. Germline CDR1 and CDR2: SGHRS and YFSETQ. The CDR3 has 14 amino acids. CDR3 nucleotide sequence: TGCGCCAGCAGCTTGGACAGGGGCGGTGAAAAACTGTTTTTT. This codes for CASSLDRGGEKLFF. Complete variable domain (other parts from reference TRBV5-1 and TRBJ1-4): KAGVTQTPRYLIKTRGQQVTLSCSPISGHRSVSWYQQTPGQGLQFLFEYFSETQRNKGNFPGRFSGRQFSNSRSEMNVSTLELGDSALYLCASSLDRGGEKLFFGSGTQLSVL.

For the CDR3, the DNA is TGTGCCAGCAGCGTAGCTGGGACTAGTGCCTACGAGCAGTACTTC. Amino acids: CASSVAGTSAYEQYF. This sequence joins TRBV9 and TRBJ2-7; 8 bases match TRBD2. V shed 0 bases and J 2 bases; nucleotides not matched to a gene: 4. The CDR3 sequence is 15 residues long. CDR1 SGDLS and CDR2 YYNGEE come from the germline V gene.

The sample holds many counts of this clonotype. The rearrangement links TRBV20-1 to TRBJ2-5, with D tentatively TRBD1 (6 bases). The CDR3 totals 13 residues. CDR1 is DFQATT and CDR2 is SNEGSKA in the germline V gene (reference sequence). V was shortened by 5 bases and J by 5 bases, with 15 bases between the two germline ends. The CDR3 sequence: CSAGPGHRETQYF. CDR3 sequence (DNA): TGCAGTGCTGGACCGGGACACCGGGAGACCCAGTACTTC.